These 21 T cell receptor beta chains originate from one sample sequenced in a study of blood T cell repertoires in COVID-19. Only in-frame clones appear in the TCRdb table, and some are missing; sequencing was by immunoSEQ multiplex PCR. The repertoire holds 150,000 to 180,000 clones, with approximately 85% as singletons. The sequenced material came from peripheral blood. The receptors were gathered from a man between 60 and 75 years old with COVID-19, enrolled during active disease.

V and J are TRBV24-1 and TRBJ2-1, with D perhaps TRBD2 (6 bases). With 5 bases removed from V and 9 bases from J, the gap between germline ends came to 22 bases. Germline assignment: CDR1 KGHDR and CDR2 SFDVKD. CDR3 length: 16 residues. CDR3 sequence reads: CATSVLGSSERSEQFF. The CDR3 DNA sequence: TGTGCCACCAGTGTTCTCGGATCTAGCGAGCGGAGTGAGCAGTTCTTC.

The J gene is TRBJ2-5, the V gene TRBV18, with TRBD1 matching 10 bases. The junction had 4 bases not matched to a gene; V was cut back by 1 base and J by 2 bases. CDR1 and CDR2 (germline): KGHSH, LQKENI. The CDR3 runs 16 residues. CDR3: CASSPRQGALQETQYF. CDR3 DNA sequence: TGTGCCAGCTCACCACGACAGGGGGCCCTTCAAGAGACCCAGTACTTC.

V gene TRBV6-5 combines with J gene TRBJ2-2, with D perhaps matching TRBD2 (5 bases). Germline V lookup: CDR1 MNHEY, CDR2 SVGAGI. The CDR3 is 13 amino acids. The V gene lost 7 bases and the J gene lost 5 bases, with 11 bases spanning the gap. The CDR3 nucleotides are TGTGCCAGCACTTTACTAGTGACCGGGGAGCTGTTTTTT. Residues: CASTLLVTGELFF.

The chain joins TRBV3-1 (or the pseudogene TRBV3-2) to TRBJ1-3; D unresolved. The CDR3 sequence is 15 residues long. The germline V gene has CDR1 LGHDT and CDR2 YNNKEL (reference sequence). The V end lost 1 base, the J end lost 2 bases, and 9 bases lay between the germline ends. The CDR3: CASSQGRGTGNTIYF. CDR3 coding DNA: TGTGCCAGCAGCCAAGGTCGCGGAACTGGAAACACCATATATTTT.

J is TRBJ2-5 and V is TRBV4-2; 14 nucleotides line up with TRBD2. J gave up 4 bases and V 3 bases, and 10 bases lay outside the gene matches. Germline loops: CDR1 LGHNA, CDR2 YNFKEQ. CDR3 size: 18 residues. The CDR3, as DNA: TGTGCCAGCAGCCACCTGACTAGCGGGGGGGCCGTAGGAGAGACCCAGTACTTC. It translates to CASSHLTSGGAVGETQYF.

The table lists this clone with a count of one. The rearrangement joins TRBV27 to TRBJ2-7; D is uncertain. Trimming left V 0 bases short and J 7 bases short, with 13 bases between. CDR3 size: 14 residues. Germline V gives CDR1 MNHEY, CDR2 SMNVEV (reference sequence). The CDR3 region has the DNA TGTGCCAGCAGTTTATCGGGTCCCTCGAGGGAGCAGTACTTC. It specifies CASSLSGPSREQYF.

The chain joins TRBV15 to TRBJ1-2; no clear D gene. Trimming shortened V by 0 bases and J by 2 bases, and 16 bases separated the two germline ends. The CDR3 consists of 17 residues. Germline V CDR1 and CDR2: LNHNV, YYDKDF (reference sequence). The CDR3 region is CATSRDLFRTGNYGYTF. The DNA of the CDR3 is TGTGCCACCAGCAGAGACCTATTCCGGACGGGGAACTATGGCTACACCTTC.

This rearrangement joins TRBV9 to TRBJ1-3, with D unclear. V was clipped by 4 bases and J by 3 bases, with 2 bases between them. Germline CDR1 is SGDLS and CDR2 is YYNGEE. The length of the CDR3 is 11 residues. The DNA for the CDR3 is TGTGCCAGCAGCCGTGGAAACACCATATATTTT. The encoded protein is CASSRGNTIYF. Complete variable domain (other parts from reference TRBV9 and TRBJ1-3): DSGVTQTPKHLITATGQRVTLRCSPRSGDLSVYWYQQSLDQGLQFLIQYYNGEERAKGNILERFSAQQFPDLHSELNLSSLELGDSALYFCASSRGNTIYFGEGSWLTVV.

The V call is TRBV28, the J call TRBJ1-5; TRBD1 agrees at 7 bases. Germline lookup yields CDR1 MDHEN and CDR2 SYDVKM. Trimming at V came to 4 bases and at J to 4 bases, leaving 13 bases not matched to a gene. The CDR3 loop spans 17 amino acids. DNA for the CDR3: TGTGCCAGCAGTTCCCCCCGACAGGGCGGGCCTAATCAGCCCCAGCATTTT. Residues: CASSSPRQGGPNQPQHF.

This clone was picked up one time. The chain employs TRBV6-1 and TRBJ1-5, with a tentative D call TRBD1 (6 bases). This CDR3 region has 16 residues. Between the trimmed V and J ends, which lost 1 base and 7 bases, there was a span of 17 bases. Germline V gene data show CDR1 as MNHNS and CDR2 as SASEGT. CDR3 sequence: CASSEGPGRGGQPQHF. The CDR3, as DNA: TGTGCCAGCAGTGAAGGGCCAGGCAGGGGCGGGCAGCCCCAGCATTTT.

The chain couples TRBV19 to TRBJ2-7, with D hard to call. The V gene lost 6 bases and the J gene lost 3 bases, with 21 bases spanning the gap. The CDR3 extends over 16 amino acids. The germline V gene has CDR1 LNHDA and CDR2 SQIVND (reference sequence). The chain's CDR3 is CASRPTRAGSHYEQYF. CDR3 in DNA: TGTGCCAGTAGACCCACCCGAGCAGGCTCCCACTACGAGCAGTACTTC.

This chain connects TRBV9 to TRBJ1-4, with D uncertain. The V end lost 1 base, the J end lost 4 bases, and 8 bases lay between the germline ends. The CDR3 sequence is 14 residues long. Germline loops: CDR1 SGDLS, CDR2 YYNGEE. The DNA for the CDR3 is TGTGCCAGCAGCGTAAAGTGGAGTAATGAAAAACTGTTTTTT. It is translated as CASSVKWSNEKLFF.

V usage is TRBV5-8 and J usage is TRBJ1-1, with D unresolved. The V gene's germline CDR1 is SGHTS and CDR2 YDEGEE. Between the trimmed V and J ends, which lost 6 bases and 1 base, there was a span of 13 bases. The CDR3 totals 14 residues. The CDR3 is CASTLEIENTEAFF. CDR3 nucleotides: TGTGCCAGCACCCTGGAGATTGAGAACACTGAAGCTTTCTTT.

The genes are TRBV15 and TRBJ2-5, with D hard to call. In germline, CDR1 is LNHNV, CDR2 YYDKDF (reference sequence). V shed 4 bases and J shed 1 base, with 7 bases lying between them. The CDR3 consists of 13 residues. The CDR3 bases are TGTGCCACCAGCATTGGCAGCCAAGAGACCCAGTACTTC. This codes for CATSIGSQETQYF.

This chain joins TRBV18 and TRBJ2-5, with D unclear. V was cut by 3 bases and J by 2 bases, with 16 bases left in between. CDR3 length: 16 residues. Per germline, CDR1 KGHSH and CDR2 LQKENI. The CDR3, as DNA: TGTGCCAGCTCACCGTATTTAGACTTATCTCAAGAGACCCAGTACTTC. Its protein product is CASSPYLDLSQETQYF.

V gene TRBV19 combines with J gene TRBJ2-7, with D maybe TRBD1 (6 bases). V shed 6 bases and J shed 6 bases, with 18 bases lying between them. The CDR3 has 14 residues. CDR1 is LNHDA, CDR2 SQIVND, per germline (reference sequence). The CDR3 protein is CASRTGRQTGEQYF. CDR3 DNA: TGTGCCAGTAGGACGGGACGCCAGACAGGCGAGCAGTACTTC.

This clone was counted ten times or more. This chain joins TRBV7-3 and TRBJ2-1; 10 positions match TRBD1. Germline V gives CDR1 SGHTA, CDR2 FQGTGA. The CDR3 has 19 residues. With 1 base clipped from V and 5 bases from J, the junction kept 14 bases outside the gene matches. CDR3 DNA: TGTGCCAGCAGCTTAAGGGGACAGGGGTCCCGCGGTGAAAACAATGAGCAGTTCTTC. This translates into CASSLRGQGSRGENNEQFF.

J is TRBJ1-5 and V is TRBV4-3, with a weak D call TRBD1 (6 bases). V was shortened by 0 bases and J by 4 bases, with 13 bases between the two germline ends. The germline V gene has CDR1 LGHNA and CDR2 YSLEER. This CDR3 comprises 16 residues. CDR3 amino acids: CASSQDVTQGNQPQHF. CDR3 sequence (DNA): TGCGCCAGCAGCCAAGATGTAACACAGGGTAATCAGCCCCAGCATTTT.

V is TRBV15 and J is TRBJ1-3, with 7 bases identical to TRBD1. V lost 4 bases and J lost 2; bases outside the gene matches: 8. CDR1 is LNHNV and CDR2 is YYDKDF in the germline V gene (reference sequence). The length of the CDR3 is 16 residues. In nucleotides, the CDR3 is TGTGCCACCAGCATGGCAGGGGGGAGGCCTGGAAACACCATATATTTT. Translation: CATSMAGGRPGNTIYF.

This clone showed up just a few times. The V gene is TRBV7-2, the J gene TRBJ1-1; 12 bases match TRBD1. Losses at the gene ends were 3 bases for V and 4 bases for J; bases not matched to a gene: 6. The CDR3 spans 16 residues. Germline V CDR1 and CDR2: SGHTA, FQGNSA. CDR3 in amino acids: CASSLRGQGASTEAFF. As DNA, the CDR3 is TGTGCCAGCAGCTTGAGGGGACAGGGGGCTTCCACTGAAGCTTTCTTT.

This clone has just one count. This CDR3 reads CACRTGGFEKLFF. CDR3 nucleotide sequence: TGTGCCTGCAGGACAGGGGGTTTTGAAAAACTGTTTTTT. The chain uses TRBV30 and TRBJ1-4; 10 bases are shared with TRBD1. Trimming took 6 bases from V and 7 from J; bases not matched to a gene: 5. This CDR3 has 13 residues. Germline lookup yields CDR1 GTSNPN and CDR2 SVGIG (reference sequence).